One sample yielded the 32 T cell receptor beta chains listed below, sequenced in a study of molecular identifiers for immune sequencing clone quantification (dated by TCRdb to the late 2010s). The library relied on PCR. The sample was run on an Illumina HiSeq 4000. Using fastp trimming at Q25 and MiXCR clonotype assembly, TCRdb reanalyzed the public sequencing data and kept in-frame beta chains. Every CDR3 protein is listed once, alongside the most common genes and DNA of its rows. For this sample there are 600,000 to 650,000 distinct CDR3 sequences; 20% appear just once. Jointly, the top ten make up 0.85% of the sample. The material sequenced was naive CD8+ T cells from blood, with Jurkat cell RNA spiked in. What this sample's cell subset or site label stands for: FACS-sorted CD8+CD4-CCR7+CD45RA+ naive T cells. These receptors were collected from a human donor in good health. Some libraries in this study had Jurkat cell RNA spiked in.

This clonotype was found a few times. V gene TRBV5-5 combines with J gene TRBJ2-1, with D perhaps matching TRBD1 (5 bases). CDR1 and CDR2 from the germline V gene are SGHKS and YYEKEE (reference sequence). V was trimmed by 4 bases and J by 8 bases, leaving 13 bases between them. CDR3 size: 13 residues. The CDR3 spells CASSLRQSYEQFF. The CDR3 nucleotides read TGTGCCAGCAGCCTAAGACAGTCCTATGAGCAGTTCTTC.

This clonotype showed up many times. This chain connects TRBV7-9 to TRBJ1-1; 7 bases fit TRBD1. Germline trimming cut 6 bases from V and 4 bases from J; bases unmatched to any gene: 5. The CDR3 is 13 amino acids. The V gene's germline CDR1 is SEHNR and CDR2 FQNEAQ (reference sequence). CDR3 sequence reads: CASSTGVGTEAFF. CDR3 DNA: TGTGCCAGCAGTACAGGGGTCGGCACTGAAGCTTTCTTT.

The rearrangement uses TRBV9 and TRBJ2-7; 11 bases map to TRBD2. The CDR3 extends over 18 amino acids. V gave up 0 bases and J gave up 0 bases; unmatched junction bases: 8. Per the germline V gene, CDR1 is SGDLS and CDR2 is YYNGEE. The CDR3 region has the DNA TGTGCCAGCAGCGTAGAGGCTAGCGGGGGGCCTAGCTCCTACGAGCAGTACTTC. Encoded protein: CASSVEASGGPSSYEQYF.

A few counts support this clonotype. The V gene is TRBV7-6, the J gene TRBJ2-2; D might be TRBD1 or TRBD2, each matching 5 bases. Trimming removed 5 bases at V and 1 base at J, with 14 bases between. The CDR3 is made up of 16 amino acids. Looked up from germline, CDR1 is SGHVS and CDR2 is FNYEAQ. CDR3 sequence (DNA): TGTGCCAGCAGCAAAGGGGAGACTCAGAACACCGGGGAGCTGTTTTTT. Encoded protein: CASSKGETQNTGELFF.

Points on this clonotype: This may be a read error: a much more frequent sequence differs by one nucleotide. The V call is TRBV18, the J call TRBJ1-1; D is possibly TRBD1 (6 bases). Trimming took off 5 bases at V and 3 bases at J, with 13 bases between the two ends. CDR1 is KGHSH, CDR2 LQKENI, per germline. The CDR3 sequence is 14 residues long. The DNA for the CDR3 is TGTGCCAGCTCATCGAAGCAGGGGCACACTGAAGCTTTCTTT. Amino acids: CASSSKQGHTEAFF.

This clonotype was observed a few times. This rearrangement joins TRBV20-1 to TRBJ2-1, with 8 bases lining up with TRBD2. The CDR3 runs to 15 residues. The germline V gene encodes CDR1 DFQATT and CDR2 SNEGSKA (reference sequence). Trimming at V came to 1 base and at J to 3 bases, leaving 5 bases not matched to a gene. The CDR3 reads CSARVAGTFYNEQFF. The CDR3 coding sequence is TGCAGTGCTAGAGTAGCGGGGACGTTCTACAATGAGCAGTTCTTC.

A word on this clonotype: Given a much more abundant clone one base away, this may be a read error. The rearrangement uses TRBV27 and TRBJ1-5; no firm D call. The CDR3 sequence is 15 residues long. The germline V gene has CDR1 MNHEY and CDR2 SMNVEV (reference sequence). CDR3: CASSLTAGSNRPQHF. CDR3 DNA sequence: TGTGCCAGCAGTTTGACCGCGGGCAGCAATCGGCCCCAGCATTTT.

This clonotype came up a few times. The chain is built from TRBV11-3 and TRBJ2-5, with 13 bases aligning to TRBD2. This CDR3 contains 19 residues. Trimming cost V 1 base and J 5 bases; bases outside gene matches: 13. CDR1 and CDR2 from the germline V gene are SGHNT and YENEEA. Here the CDR3 DNA reads TGTGCCAGCAGCTTAGGTCAGGTATTGGGACTAGCGGGATCGGAGACCCAGTACTTC. Translation gives CASSLGQVLGLAGSETQYF.

The V call is TRBV27, the J call TRBJ2-7; D not certain. Germline V gene sequence: CDR1 MNHEY, CDR2 SMNVEV (reference sequence). V was shortened by 4 bases and J by 3 bases, with 10 bases between the two germline ends. The CDR3 sequence is 13 residues long. CDR3 DNA: TGTGCCAGCAGTTATGCAGAAAACTACGAGCAGTACTTC. Translated, it gives CASSYAENYEQYF.

This clonotype came up many times. The chain combines TRBV5-5 with TRBJ2-6; D possibly corresponds to TRBD1 (5 bases). CDR1 SGHKS and CDR2 YYEKEE come from the germline V gene (reference sequence). The CDR3 is 17 amino acids. Trimming cost V 4 bases and J 0 bases, with 14 bases left between them. As DNA, the CDR3 is TGTGCCAGCAGCCCTTTCAGGGAACGCTCTGGGGCCAACGTCCTGACTTTC. It is translated as CASSPFRERSGANVLTF.

There are many counts of this clonotype. The V call is TRBV19, the J call TRBJ2-3; tentative D call: TRBD1 (5 bases). Between the trimmed V and J ends, which lost 5 bases and 6 bases, there was a span of 12 bases. The CDR3 has 13 residues. Looked up from germline, CDR1 is LNHDA and CDR2 is SQIVND (reference sequence). The chain's CDR3 is CASSLRQLDTQYF. In DNA form, the CDR3 reads TGTGCCAGTAGTTTACGACAGCTGGATACGCAGTATTTT.

The table lists this clonotype with many counts. V usage is TRBV11-2 and J usage is TRBJ2-1; D possibly corresponds to TRBD1 (6 bases). The length of the CDR3 is 13 residues. The germline V and J ends were trimmed by 6 bases and 7 bases, with 13 bases remaining between them. Germline CDR1 SGHAT, CDR2 FQNNGV. CDR3 DNA: TGTGCCAGCAGGGACAGTGCAATTAATGAGCAGTTCTTC. Protein: CASRDSAINEQFF.

This clonotype was counted at least ten times. V gene TRBV24-1 combines with J gene TRBJ2-1, with D perhaps matching TRBD2 (6 bases). V was cut by 12 bases and J by 9 bases, with 14 bases left in between. The V gene's germline CDR1 is KGHDR and CDR2 SFDVKD. This CDR3 spans 11 amino acids. The CDR3 sequence: CARGKAGEQFF. The CDR3 DNA follows: TGTGCCCGCGGTAAAGCGGGTGAGCAGTTCTTC.

The rearrangement links TRBV12-3 or TRBV12-4 to TRBJ1-1; D uncertain. The V end lost 3 bases, the J end lost 1 base, and 15 bases lay between the germline ends. This CDR3 region has 16 residues. CDR3: CASSFVLGQPNTEAFF. Written as DNA, the CDR3 is TGTGCCAGCAGTTTTGTCTTAGGGCAGCCGAACACTGAAGCTTTCTTT.

This clonotype was picked up many times. The chain links TRBV5-5 to TRBJ1-5; D may be TRBD1 (6 bases). Germline CDR1 is SGHKS and CDR2 is YYEKEE (reference sequence). CDR3 length equals 15 residues. V was clipped by 2 bases and J by 3 bases, with 12 bases between them. DNA of the CDR3: TGTGCCAGCAGCTTAGGGAACAGGGACAATCAGCCCCAGCATTTT. Translating gives CASSLGNRDNQPQHF.

This clonotype was seen repeatedly, ten times or more. The V and J genes are TRBV25-1 and TRBJ1-6; no reliable D call. Germline assignment: CDR1 MGHDK and CDR2 SYGVNS. The CDR3 has 12 amino acids. V dropped 0 bases and J dropped 10 bases, with 4 bases sitting between them. The chain's CDR3 is CASSEYMSPLHF. CDR3 bases: TGTGCCAGCAGTGAATATATGTCACCCCTCCACTTT.

The chain couples TRBV7-3 to TRBJ2-1, with 8 nucleotides matching TRBD2. Germline lookup yields CDR1 SGHTA and CDR2 FQGTGA. Unmatched junction bases numbered 7, after V lost 3 bases and J lost 9 bases. There are 14 residues in the CDR3. CDR3 DNA sequence: TGTGCCAGCAGCTTTGGGCTAGCGGGCGGTGAGCAGTTCTTC. Protein sequence: CASSFGLAGGEQFF.

In its sample, this clonotype was seen many times. The chain combines TRBV7-2 with TRBJ2-7; D is possibly TRBD1 (6 bases). Germline V gene lookup returns CDR1 SGHTA and CDR2 FQGNSA. The germline V and J ends were trimmed by 5 bases and 0 bases, with 17 bases remaining between them. The CDR3 totals 16 residues. The CDR3: CASSLTRWTDSYEQYF. In DNA form, the CDR3 reads TGTGCCAGCAGCCTAACCCGTTGGACAGACTCCTACGAGCAGTACTTC.

This clonotype occurred many times. CDR3: CASSSTQDRVGYEQYF. For the CDR3, the DNA is TGTGCCAGCAGTTCTACTCAGGACAGGGTCGGGTACGAGCAGTACTTC. The chain combines TRBV6-2 or TRBV6-3 with TRBJ2-7; 8 bases are shared with TRBD1. CDR1 MNHEY and CDR2 SVGEGT come from the germline V gene. The J segment lost 4 bases and the V segment lost 4 bases, leaving 12 bases of the junction unmatched. CDR3 size: 16 residues.

As for this clonotype: This sequence may be a read error, since a much larger clone differs from it by one base. V gene TRBV12-3 or TRBV12-4 combines with J gene TRBJ2-2; possibly TRBD2 for D (5 bases). This CDR3 has 15 residues. The CDR3 DNA sequence: TGTGCCAGCAGTTTAGTCCACAGCTTCACCGGGGAGCTGTCTTTT. Translated: CASSLVHSFTGELSF.

This clonotype was recorded at least ten times. The chain employs TRBV19 and TRBJ2-1; TRBD2 matches at 11 bases. Per the germline V gene, CDR1 is LNHDA and CDR2 is SQIVND (reference sequence). The CDR3 totals 16 residues. Trimming at V came to 5 bases and at J to 9 bases, leaving 12 bases not matched to a gene. CDR3 loop: CASSHVAGGPTGEQFF. The CDR3 DNA sequence: TGTGCCAGTAGTCACGTAGCGGGGGGGCCTACCGGTGAGCAGTTCTTC.

In this sample, this clonotype turned up a few times. The chain couples TRBV6-1 to TRBJ2-1; 11 bases map to TRBD2. V lost 11 bases, J lost 0 bases, and 15 bases stayed unmatched. The CDR3 consists of 18 residues. Germline V CDR1 and CDR2: MNHNS, SASEGT. CDR3 protein: CAGRPGLAALSSYNEQFF. Written as DNA, the CDR3 is TGTGCCGGGCGACCGGGACTAGCGGCCCTAAGCTCCTACAATGAGCAGTTCTTC.

This clonotype occurred many times. The genes are TRBV4-3 and TRBJ1-6; tentative D call: TRBD1 (5 bases). The V gene's germline CDR1 is LGHNA and CDR2 YSLEER. The CDR3 runs to 15 residues. The ends were cut back, 1 base at V and 6 bases at J, with 10 bases in the middle. This CDR3 is CASSQGDRTNSPLHF. CDR3 sequence (DNA): TGCGCCAGCAGCCAAGGCGACAGAACTAATTCACCCCTCCACTTT.

This clonotype was picked up many times. J is TRBJ2-2 and V is TRBV5-1, with unresolved D. This CDR3 comprises 14 residues. V gave up 0 bases and J gave up 0 bases, with 3 bases separating them. CDR1 is SGHRS and CDR2 is YFSETQ in the germline V gene. CDR3 region: CASSLVANTGELFF. The CDR3 DNA sequence: TGCGCCAGCAGCTTGGTGGCGAACACCGGGGAGCTGTTTTTT.

This clonotype was detected many times. This chain links TRBV30 with TRBJ2-1, with D possibly being TRBD2 (5 bases). V was shortened by 1 base and J by 3 bases, with 10 bases between the two germline ends. Germline V gene data show CDR1 as GTSNPN and CDR2 as SVGIG (reference sequence). The CDR3 is 14 residues long. CDR3 coding DNA: TGTGCCTGGAGTGAAGCGGAAATCTACAATGAGCAGTTCTTC. Its translation: CAWSEAEIYNEQFF.

Worth noting for this clonotype: With a much larger clone just one base away, this may be a read error. The CDR3 protein is CASSLAGAELNTEAFF. DNA for the CDR3: TGTGCCAGCAGCTTGGCGGGGGCGGAACTGAACACTGAAGCTTTCTTT. This rearrangement joins TRBV7-9 to TRBJ1-1; weak D call: TRBD1 (6 bases). The CDR3 totals 16 residues. Germline V CDR1 and CDR2: SEHNR, FQNEAQ (reference sequence). Trimming pared 3 bases from V and 0 bases from J, leaving 14 bases between.

Concerning this clonotype itself: This sequence may be a read error, since a much larger clone differs from it by one base. The CDR3 spells CASSVTEFLGQPQHF. The CDR3 DNA reads TGTGCCAGCAGCGTCACAGAGTTTCTCGGTCAGCCCCAGCATTTT. This chain uses TRBV2 with TRBJ1-5; D ambiguous. CDR1 SNHLY and CDR2 FYNNEI come from the germline V gene. V was trimmed by 6 bases and J by 6 bases, leaving 18 bases between them. The CDR3 contains 15 residues.

There are many counts of this clonotype. This chain uses TRBV20-1 with TRBJ2-7, with D unresolved. CDR1 is DFQATT, CDR2 SNEGSKA, per germline (reference sequence). The CDR3 is made up of 13 amino acids. V was shortened by 0 bases and J by 2 bases, with 8 bases between the two germline ends. The CDR3 is CSARDSATYEQYF. In nucleotides, the CDR3 is TGCAGTGCTAGAGATTCCGCTACCTACGAGCAGTACTTC.

This clonotype was detected ten times or more. The chain employs TRBV7-2 and TRBJ2-4; D not certain. This CDR3 has 16 amino acids. Germline CDR1 SGHTA, CDR2 FQGNSA. V lost 2 bases, J lost 0 bases, and 11 bases lay in between. The CDR3 DNA follows: TGTGCCAGCAGCTTACCGACGGTCCTAGCCAAAAACATTCAGTACTTC. This codes for CASSLPTVLAKNIQYF.

J is TRBJ2-6 and V is TRBV19; either TRBD1 or TRBD2 may fit D (5 bases each). Germline CDR1 and CDR2: LNHDA and SQIVND (reference sequence). This CDR3 has 17 residues. V dropped 6 bases and J dropped 4 bases, with 19 bases sitting between them. CDR3 region: CASREAGWGSGANVLTF. Written as DNA, the CDR3 is TGTGCCAGTAGGGAGGCCGGTTGGGGGTCCGGGGCCAACGTCCTGACTTTC.

This clonotype was detected a few times. The chain combines TRBV27 with TRBJ2-7, with 9 nucleotides matching TRBD1. This CDR3 has 14 amino acids. Germline CDR1 MNHEY, CDR2 SMNVEV (reference sequence). V gave up 7 bases and J gave up 7 bases; unmatched junction bases: 11. In DNA form, the CDR3 reads TGTGCCAGCATGCCGGGACAGGGTCTCGGTGAGCAGTACTTC. Residues: CASMPGQGLGEQYF.

This clonotype occurred a few times. The gene calls are TRBV5-6 and TRBJ2-3, with D tentatively TRBD2 (7 bases). Looked up from germline, CDR1 is SGHDT and CDR2 is YYEEEE. V lost 4 bases and J lost 1, with 16 bases in between. This CDR3 has 16 residues. CDR3 protein: CASSPEAGACTDTQYF. CDR3 nucleotide sequence: TGTGCCAGCAGCCCGGAGGCGGGGGCATGCACAGATACGCAGTATTTT. The full variable domain, in which reference TRBV5-6 and TRBJ2-3 provide the parts outside the CDR3, is DAGVTQSPTHLIKTRGQQVTLRCSPKSGHDTVSWYQQALGQGPQFIFQYYEEEERQRGNFPDRFSGHQFPNYSSELNVNALLLGDSALYLCASSPEAGACTDTQYFGPGTRLTVL.